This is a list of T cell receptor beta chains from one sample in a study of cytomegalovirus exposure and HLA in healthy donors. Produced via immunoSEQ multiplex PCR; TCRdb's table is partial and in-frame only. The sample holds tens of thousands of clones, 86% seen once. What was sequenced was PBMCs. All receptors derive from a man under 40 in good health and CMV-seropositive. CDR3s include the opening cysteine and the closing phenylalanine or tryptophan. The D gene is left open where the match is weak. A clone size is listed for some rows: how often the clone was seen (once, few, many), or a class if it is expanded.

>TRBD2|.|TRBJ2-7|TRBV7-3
CASSLGLAYEQYF
TGTGCCAGCAGCTTGGGACTAGCCTACGAGCAGTACTTC
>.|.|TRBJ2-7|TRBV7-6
CASSSGLSYEQYF
TGTGCCAGCAGCTCGGGACTCTCCTACGAGCAGTACTTC
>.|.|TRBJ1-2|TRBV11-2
CASSPSRGEQGATNYGYTF
TGTGCCAGCAGCCCTAGTAGGGGTGAACAGGGTGCGACTAACTATGGCTACACCTTC
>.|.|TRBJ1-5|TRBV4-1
CASGTNQPQHF
TGCGCCAGCGGCACAAATCAGCCCCAGCATTTT
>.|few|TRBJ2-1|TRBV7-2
CASSTTKIRGYNEQFF
TGTGCCAGCAGCACGACCAAAATCCGGGGTTACAATGAGCAGTTCTTC
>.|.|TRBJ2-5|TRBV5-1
CASSIDSQETQYF
TGCGCCAGCAGTATCGACAGCCAAGAGACCCAGTACTTC
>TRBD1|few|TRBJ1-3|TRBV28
CASSKGTGGLSTNTIYF
TGTGCCAGCAGTAAAGGGACAGGGGGCTTGTCTACAAACACCATATATTTT
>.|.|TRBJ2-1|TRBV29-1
CSVPDCCEQFF
TGCAGCGTCCCGGACTGCTGTGAGCAGTTCTTC
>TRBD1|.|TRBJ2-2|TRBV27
CASQLQGANTGELFF
TGTGCCAGTCAACTCCAGGGGGCAAACACCGGGGAGCTGTTTTTT
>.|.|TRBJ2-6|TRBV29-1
CSVVQGSGANVLTF
TGCAGCGTTGTCCAGGGCTCTGGGGCCAACGTCCTGACTTTC
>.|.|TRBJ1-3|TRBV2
CASRGSSGNTIYF
TGTGCCAGCCGTGGCAGCTCTGGAAACACCATATATTTT
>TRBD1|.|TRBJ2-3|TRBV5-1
CASSLEGTGDVDTQYF
TGCGCCAGCAGCTTGGAAGGGACAGGGGACGTAGATACGCAGTATTTT
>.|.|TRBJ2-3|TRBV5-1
CASSLAAAVDTQYF
TGCGCCAGCAGCTTGGCGGCGGCGGTAGATACGCAGTATTTT
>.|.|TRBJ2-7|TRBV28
CASNVAFGEQYF
TGTGCCAGCAATGTCGCTTTCGGCGAGCAGTACTTC
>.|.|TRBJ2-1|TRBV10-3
CAIRGENNEQFF
TGTGCCATCAGGGGAGAAAACAATGAGCAGTTCTTC
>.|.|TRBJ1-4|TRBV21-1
CASSNSGQGDEKLFF
TGTGCCAGCAGCAATTCAGGACAGGGGGATGAAAAACTGTTTTTT
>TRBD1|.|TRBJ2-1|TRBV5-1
CASSLAKGTGNNEQFF
TGCGCCAGCAGCTTGGCAAAGGGGACAGGGAACAATGAGCAGTTCTTC
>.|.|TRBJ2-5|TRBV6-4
CASSDSCGPTVCETQYF
TGTGCCAGCAGTGACTCGTGTGGGCCGACGGTATGTGAGACCCAGTACTTC
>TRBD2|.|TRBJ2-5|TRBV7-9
CASSLGLAGTLQETQYF
TGTGCCAGCAGCCTCGGACTAGCGGGAACCCTCCAAGAGACCCAGTACTTC
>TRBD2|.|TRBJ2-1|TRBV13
CASSLVAGNEQFF
TGTGCCAGCAGCTTAGTAGCGGGGAATGAGCAGTTCTTC
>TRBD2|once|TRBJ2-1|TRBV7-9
CASSSSIVAGDYNEQFF
TGTGCCAGCAGCTCCTCGATAGTGGCGGGGGACTACAATGAGCAGTTCTTC
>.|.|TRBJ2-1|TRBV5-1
CASSATGTSRNEQFF
TGCGCCAGCAGCGCCACGGGGACAAGTAGGAATGAGCAGTTCTTC
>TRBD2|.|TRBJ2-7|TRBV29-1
CSVASGTAPYEQYF
TGCAGCGTCGCTAGCGGGACTGCCCCCTACGAGCAGTACTTC
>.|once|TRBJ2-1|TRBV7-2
CASSLGPDRSNEQFF
TGTGCCAGCAGCCTCGGGCCCGACAGAAGCAATGAGCAGTTCTTC
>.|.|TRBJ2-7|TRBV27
CASRVTPDSSYEQYF
TGTGCCAGCAGGGTGACCCCGGACAGTTCCTACGAGCAGTACTTC
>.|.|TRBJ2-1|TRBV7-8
CASSLIDGWEAYNEQFF
TGTGCCAGCAGCTTAATAGATGGGTGGGAGGCCTACAATGAGCAGTTCTTC
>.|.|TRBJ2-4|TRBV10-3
CAISEPRLLAKNIQYF
TGTGCCATCAGTGAGCCTAGGCTTCTAGCCAAAAACATTCAGTACTTC
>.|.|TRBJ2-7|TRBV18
CASSPLGSEQYF
TGTGCCAGCTCACCACTCGGGAGCGAGCAGTACTTC
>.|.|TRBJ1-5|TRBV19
CASSMTDYSNQPQHF
TGTGCCAGTAGTATGACAGATTATAGCAATCAGCCCCAGCATTTT
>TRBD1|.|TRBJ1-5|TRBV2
CASSGQGGMAQHF
TGTGCCAGCAGTGGACAGGGGGGCATGGCCCAGCATTTT
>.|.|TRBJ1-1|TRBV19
CASSQQGNTEAFF
TGTGCCAGTAGCCAACAGGGGAACACTGAAGCTTTCTTT
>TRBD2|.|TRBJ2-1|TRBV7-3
CASSPTSGSYYEQFF
TGTGCCAGCAGCCCAACTAGCGGGAGTTACTATGAGCAGTTCTTC
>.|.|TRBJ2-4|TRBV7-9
CASSLTGLAKNIQYF
TGTGCCAGCAGCTTAACAGGCCTAGCCAAAAACATTCAGTACTTC
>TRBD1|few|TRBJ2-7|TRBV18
CASSQGQGFSYEQYF
TGTGCCAGCTCACAAGGACAGGGCTTTTCCTACGAGCAGTACTTC
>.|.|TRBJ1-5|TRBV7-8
CASSSPAGLSNQPQHF
TGTGCCAGCAGCTCCCCGGCAGGCCTAAGCAATCAGCCCCAGCATTTT
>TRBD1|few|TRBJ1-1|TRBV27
CASSLVQGIATEAFF
TGTGCCAGCAGTTTAGTACAGGGGATCGCTACTGAAGCTTTCTTT
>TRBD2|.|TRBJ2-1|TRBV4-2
CASSPTSARNDNEQFF
TGTGCCAGCAGCCCCACTAGCGCAAGGAATGACAATGAGCAGTTCTTC
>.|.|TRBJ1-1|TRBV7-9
CASSLGPGRVEAFF
TGTGCCAGCAGCTTAGGACCGGGTAGAGTTGAAGCTTTCTTT
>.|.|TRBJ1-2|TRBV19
CASSIPAGRGGYGYTF
TGTGCCAGTAGTATTCCAGCAGGCAGGGGTGGCTATGGCTACACCTTC
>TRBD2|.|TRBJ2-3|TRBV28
CASSTPVGPRTSGRYTTDTQYF
TGTGCCAGCAGTACCCCCGTGGGGCCCCGGACTAGCGGGAGGTATACCACAGATACGCAGTATTTT
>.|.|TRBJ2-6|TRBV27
CASTLTASGANVLTF
TGTGCCAGCACCCTGACAGCCTCTGGGGCCAACGTCCTGACTTTC
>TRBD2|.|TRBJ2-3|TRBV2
CACSDPGGYTDTQYF
TGTGCCTGCTCGGATCCGGGGGGGTACACAGATACGCAGTATTTT
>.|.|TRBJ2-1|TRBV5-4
CASSLVGLGQFF
TGTGCCAGCAGCTTGGTGGGGCTTGGGCAGTTCTTC
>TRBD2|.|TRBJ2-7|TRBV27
CASSPLGGGVAYEQYF
TGTGCCAGCAGTCCCCTCGGCGGGGGGGTGGCCTACGAGCAGTACTTC
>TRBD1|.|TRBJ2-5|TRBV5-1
CASSSVGQSRGETQYF
TGCGCCAGCAGCTCCGTGGGACAGTCCAGGGGGGAGACCCAGTACTTC
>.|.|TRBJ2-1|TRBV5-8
CASSRLLNEQFF
TGTGCCAGCAGCCGACTTCTTAATGAGCAGTTCTTC
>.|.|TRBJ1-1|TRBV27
CASSFGSPRRNTEAFF
TGTGCCAGCAGTTTTGGATCCCCAAGGAGGAACACTGAAGCTTTCTTT